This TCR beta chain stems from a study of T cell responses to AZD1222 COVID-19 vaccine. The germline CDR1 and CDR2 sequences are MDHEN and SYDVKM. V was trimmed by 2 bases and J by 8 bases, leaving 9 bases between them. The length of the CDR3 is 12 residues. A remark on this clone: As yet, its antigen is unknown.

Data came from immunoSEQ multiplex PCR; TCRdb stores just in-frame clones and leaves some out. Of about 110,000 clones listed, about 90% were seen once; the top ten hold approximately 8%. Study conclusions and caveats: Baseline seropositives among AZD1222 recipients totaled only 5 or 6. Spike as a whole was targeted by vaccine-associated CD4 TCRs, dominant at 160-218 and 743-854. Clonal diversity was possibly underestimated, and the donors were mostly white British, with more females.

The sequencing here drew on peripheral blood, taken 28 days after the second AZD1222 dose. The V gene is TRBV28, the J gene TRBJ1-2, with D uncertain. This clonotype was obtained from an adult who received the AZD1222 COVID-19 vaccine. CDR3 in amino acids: CASSLPGKGYTF. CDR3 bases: TGTGCCAGCAGTTTACCGGGGAAAGGCTACACCTTC.